A selection of T cell receptor beta chains follows, all from one sample in a study of T-cell memory formation after mild COVID-19. TCRdb reprocessed the 5' RACE reads via MiXCR and lists one record per CDR3 protein. The sample includes 350,000 to 450,000 distinct CDR3 sequences, around 20% of them seen just once. Input material: PBMCs or a T cell subset sorted from them (not recorded which). The receptors come from an adult woman who had mild COVID-19 (a few samples of this study predate the infection). Cell type and time point are not known. Both conserved end residues are part of each CDR3. The order of the fields is V gene, CDR3 protein.

V gene: TRBV7-2
CDR3 protein: CASSLETKRAFF

V gene: TRBV7-6
CDR3 protein: CASSLVGPRDTQYF

V gene: TRBV13
CDR3 protein: CASSPRVEERSLTSNTEAFF

V gene: TRBV21-1
CDR3 protein: CASSKAGGSYEQYF

V gene: TRBV6-5
CDR3 protein: CASSFGPLETQYF

V gene: TRBV7-6
CDR3 protein: CASSSRESLGGTDTQYF

V gene: TRBV5-1
CDR3 protein: CASSLEFSTEAFF

V gene: TRBV19
CDR3 protein: CASSLAGVAYEQYF

V gene: TRBV5-6
CDR3 protein: CASSVTRSGYTF

V gene: TRBV29-1
CDR3 protein: CSVGQGEFYEQYF

V gene: TRBV6-5
CDR3 protein: CASSYLTSGSSYEQYF

V gene: TRBV2
CDR3 protein: CASSAPGGEAFF

V gene: TRBV24-1
CDR3 protein: CATSDPGTLETQYF

V gene: TRBV5-5
CDR3 protein: CASSLLGSTGQPQHF

V gene: TRBV7-3
CDR3 protein: CASSLTPGRRTQPDTQYF

V gene: TRBV24-1
CDR3 protein: CAASTGGFQPQHF

V gene: TRBV19
CDR3 protein: CASSMEVGTSGRTDTQYF

V gene: TRBV29-1
CDR3 protein: CSVDPGAVEQFF

V gene: TRBV25-1
CDR3 protein: CASSEAEQFF

V gene: TRBV7-9
CDR3 protein: CASSPGQPRETQYF

V gene: TRBV29-1
CDR3 protein: CSAEVATNEKLFF

V gene: TRBV29-1
CDR3 protein: CSVAGGRGPSDEQYF

V gene: TRBV2
CDR3 protein: CASSELGYNEQFF

V gene: TRBV28
CDR3 protein: CASSLQQGRYNEQFF

V gene: TRBV5-5
CDR3 protein: CASSLVAAYNEQFF

V gene: TRBV5-1
CDR3 protein: CASTPAGGTDTQYF

V gene: TRBV4-1
CDR3 protein: CASSQDELAADSYEQYF

V gene: TRBV6-5
CDR3 protein: CASSYSAGSMSEAFF

V gene: TRBV10-3
CDR3 protein: CAISEPTGQGRSPLHF

V gene: TRBV7-2
CDR3 protein: CASSPQRGENGYTF

V gene: TRBV7-3
CDR3 protein: CASSPRGAALKGTDTQYF

V gene: TRBV11-2
CDR3 protein: CASSPDSGNTIYF

V gene: TRBV11-1
CDR3 protein: CASSPTDQRGEETQYF

V gene: TRBV9
CDR3 protein: CASSVGVITSGGFSYEQYF

V gene: TRBV20-1
CDR3 protein: CSATLAPGTGELFF

V gene: TRBV11-2
CDR3 protein: CASSSLEAGELFF

V gene: TRBV2
CDR3 protein: CASSVTGYNDGYTF

V gene: TRBV7-9
CDR3 protein: CASSGDGFNEQFF

V gene: TRBV19
CDR3 protein: CASSSAGGTNTEAFF